This T cell receptor (beta chain) was sequenced during a study of shared clonotypes between healthy human individuals (dated by TCRdb to 2018 to 2021). Describing the broader study: Three men and a couple of women, aged 18 to 49 years, made up the cohort. For each donor, CD4 naive and CD4 memory were each given three plates, CD8 naive was given two plates, and CD8 memory was given one plate. Blood TCR repertoires of about 5 healthy adults were deeply sequenced to estimate repertoire size and the extent of clonotype sharing between individuals. Different laboratories and diverse techniques were used to prepare libraries and sequence TCR repertoires, to increase sequencing depth and limit assay-specific biases. Leukapheresis yielded between about 0.85 and 9.5 billion PBMCs per donor.

TCR CDR3 regions were amplified from genomic DNA by multiplex PCR using the deep immunoSEQ assay. For each cell subset, the extracted genomic DNA was distributed evenly across all wells of several immunoSEQ 96-well plates, and each plate served as one replicate. For sorted subsets, approximately 0.2 ug of genomic DNA, equivalent to tens of thousands of T cell genomes, went into each replicate PCR. Purified libraries were quantified with a Qubit 3.0 fluorometer, sized on a Bioanalyzer 2100, and re-quantified with the KAPA Library Quantification kit. Every immunoSEQ 96-well plate was sequenced on a dedicated single-read 150-cycle Illumina NextSeq 550 flow cell. The source study handled its data this way. Because the immunoSEQ output included only junctional sequences and no quality scores, the filtering could not be the same as the filtering used for full-length reads. Sequences were annotated with PyIR, a Python wrapper for IgBLAST v1.9, and V/J genes and CDR3 were assigned using IMGT germline references. Any read was removed if the V/J assignment was weak (E-value above 1e-6), the CDR3 was missing, or the read contained stop codons, out-of-frame junctions, or ambiguous translated residues. A V3J clonotype was defined by an identical inferred V gene, J gene, and CDR3 amino acid sequence. To compute the percentage overlap between repertoires, the number of shared unique clonotypes was divided by the size of the smaller repertoire. RTK rarefaction, the Chao1 estimator, and Recon v2.1 estimates of unobserved clonotypes were used to assess repertoire richness. For all TCRbeta clonotypes obtained by the gDNA method from a handful of donors, generation probabilities were computed with OLGA. This is the immuneACCESS table as TCRdb keeps it, with only in-frame sequences that have V and J called. A part of the clones is gone; compared with another copy, unresolved V genes explain less than half, and the rest is unexplained. From that table come the V and J calls and clone size; the DNA was used to work out D and trimming. This sample holds under 1,900,000 clones; just under 99% were observed only once. Of the sample, approximately 0.4% falls within the top ten clones.

The paper as a whole reports these results and caveats: Naive subsets generally had larger estimated clonotype richness than memory subsets. Because the study included only a small number of donors, the genetic and exposure-history diversity represented was limited. Pairwise subsampling indicated that sequencing depth was expected to affect the degree of clonotype sharing among donors. Sampling was restricted to blood, and TCR repertoires in tissues likely differ from the TCR repertoires found in blood. Roughly 5% of naive CD4, roughly 3.5% of naive CD8, approximately 2.2% of memory CD4, and approximately 0.39% of memory CD8 clonotypes were shared across a handful of donors. Rarefaction of sorted-subset datasets indicated incomplete sequencing despite the large sequencing depth. Compared with non-shared clonotypes, the clonotypes found in all four sorted-subset donors had higher generation probabilities.

Worth noting for this clone: No antigen is known for it. No clone much larger than this one lies a single base away; base qualities are absent.

The donors were healthy, HIV-negative adults with no recently reported acute infections or vaccinations. Every donor was a Caucasian adult living in Nashville, Tennessee, USA. CD4+ T cells were enriched through magnetic negative selection, after which naive cells were positively selected on CD45RA and the remaining negative fraction served as the memory subset. Blood was collected by leukapheresis, and PBMCs were isolated by Ficoll-Histopaque density gradient centrifugation and then cryopreserved in liquid nitrogen vapor phase. Analytical flow cytometry was used to check the purity and quantity of every magnetically sorted T cell population. From each sorted fraction, genomic DNA was isolated and quantified by UV absorbance on a Nanodrop 2000c. The TCR comes from a man between 25 and 39 years old in good health. The source material was naive CD4+ T cells sorted from blood. Interpreted using the paper, the cell subset or site label stands for: CD45RA+ positively selected.

The CDR3 has the sequence CASSLLRQGENGYTF. The nucleotide sequence is TGTGCCAGCAGCCTCCTTAGACAGGGGGAAAATGGCTACACCTTC. The V gene is TRBV7-9 and the J gene is TRBJ1-2; 9 nucleotides in the junction match TRBD1. The CDR1 and CDR2 encoded by the germline V gene (reference sequence) are SEHNR and FQNEAQ. V is trimmed back by 5 bases and J by 6 bases, and the junction contains 10 bases that no gene match accounts for. The CDR3 contains 15 residues, cysteine and phenylalanine counted. Kept here is only the CDR3 DNA, which spans 45 bases and is read in frame from base 1.